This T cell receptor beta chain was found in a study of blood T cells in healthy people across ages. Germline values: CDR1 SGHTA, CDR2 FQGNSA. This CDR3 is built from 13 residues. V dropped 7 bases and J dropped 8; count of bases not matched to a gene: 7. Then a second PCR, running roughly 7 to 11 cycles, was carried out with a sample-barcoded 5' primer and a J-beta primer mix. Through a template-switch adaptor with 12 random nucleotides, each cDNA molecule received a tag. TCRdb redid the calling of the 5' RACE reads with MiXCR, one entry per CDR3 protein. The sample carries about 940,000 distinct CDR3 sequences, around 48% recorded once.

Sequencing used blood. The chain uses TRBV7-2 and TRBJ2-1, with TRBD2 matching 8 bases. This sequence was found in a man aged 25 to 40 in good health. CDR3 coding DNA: TGTGCCAGCACTAGCGGGCCCTCCGATGAGCAGTTCTTC. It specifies CASTSGPSDEQFF. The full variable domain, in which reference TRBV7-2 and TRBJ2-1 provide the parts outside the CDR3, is GAGVSQSPSNKVTEKGKDVELRCDPISGHTALYWYRQSLGQGLEFLIYFQGNSAPDKSGLPSDRFSAERTGGSVSTLTIQRTQQEDSAVYLCASTSGPSDEQFFGPGTRLTVL.